The sequence of this T cell receptor (beta chain) was determined in a study of blood T cell repertoires in COVID-19. Study-wide background: Samples taken during acute and convalescent COVID-19 were collected in the United States, Italy and Spain. The analysed material was cDNA or gDNA that came from T cells, B-cell-depleted T cells, or PBMCs.

In the authors' workflow: Counts of nucleated cells, estimated from reference gene primer amplification, were obtained. Here immunoSEQ multiplex PCR was the method, and the copy in TCRdb shows in-frame clones only, minus some. V and J calls and clone size follow that table, whereas D and trimming were derived from the DNA. The sample lists 240,000 or so clones; 75% to 90% were seen once. This clonotype originated in a woman aged 25 to 39 who had recovered from COVID-19. Sequencing was performed on peripheral blood.

Written as DNA, the CDR3 is TGTGCCAGCAGTTCGAAGACACTTGAGCAGTTCTTC. Amino acids: CASSSKTLEQFF. The chain carries TRBV12-3 or TRBV12-4 and TRBJ2-1, with D unclear. The V end was cut by 4 bases, the J end by 9 bases, with 10 bases between. CDR3 length equals 12 residues.